This T cell receptor beta chain was observed in a study of graft-versus-host responses after intestinal transplantation. Study-level points and caveats: Among recipient marrow samples, GvH clones were found; some appeared first in ileum or blood.

From germline, CDR1 is SGHTS and CDR2 YDEGEE. Trimming pared 0 bases from V and 0 bases from J, leaving 3 bases between. The CDR3 runs 13 residues. Sequencing used immunoSEQ multiplex PCR; TCRdb keeps in-frame clones, though not all of them. The sample includes around 100,000 clones, 93% seen only once; the top ten take 1.2%. As for this clone: The antigen remains undetermined.

Sample: unstimulated CD8+ T cells sorted from spleen or lymph node cells, taken before intestinal transplant. The TCR comes from a human donor who received an intestinal transplant. This chain links TRBV5-8 with TRBJ1-1; D unclear. CDR3 region: CASSLDLNTEAFF. The CDR3, as DNA: TGTGCCAGCAGCTTGGACTTGAACACTGAAGCTTTCTTT.